This T cell receptor beta chain appears in the sequencing data of a study of T cell responses to AZD1222 COVID-19 vaccine. This CDR3 has 14 amino acids. CDR1 and CDR2 (germline): SEHNR, FQNEAQ (reference sequence). Germline trimming cut 1 base from V and 9 bases from J; bases unmatched to any gene: 3. General observations from the study: Spike regions recognized by vaccine-associated CD4 TCRs spanned the protein, led by 160-218 and 743-854.

As to this clone: The antigen remains unidentified.

The assay was immunoSEQ multiplex PCR, and TCRdb's table has in-frame clones only and misses some. The sample lists over 100,000 clones, around 90% occurring once. This sequence originates from an adult in good health. V and J are TRBV7-9 and TRBJ1-6; 7 bases fit TRBD1. The specimen was peripheral blood, collected on day 0 of AZD1222 vaccination. The CDR3 DNA reads as TGTGCCAGCAGCTTAGGAGGGGGCACTTCACCCCTCCACTTT. It translates to CASSLGGGTSPLHF.